This TCR beta chain comes out of a study of OX40 agonist ivuxolimab in advanced cancers. The CDR3 runs to 15 residues. The germline V gene encodes CDR1 SQVTM and CDR2 ANQGSEA. Trimming cost V 7 bases and J 8 bases; bases outside gene matches: 11. Method: immunoSEQ multiplex PCR; TCRdb's copy keeps in-frame clones and lacks some. This table has tens of thousands of clones, around nine tenths appearing once. This chain joins TRBV29-1 and TRBJ2-1; 13 bases align to TRBD2. This sequence was found in an adult with an advanced solid tumor such as melanoma, head and neck, liver or kidney cancer. The source material was CD4+ or CD8+ T cells sorted from blood, sampled in a trial of the OX40 agonist ivuxolimab. DNA of the CDR3: TGCAGCGCCCGGGTGAGGACTAGCGGGAGCGATGAGCAGTTCTTC. This sequence encodes CSARVRTSGSDEQFF.